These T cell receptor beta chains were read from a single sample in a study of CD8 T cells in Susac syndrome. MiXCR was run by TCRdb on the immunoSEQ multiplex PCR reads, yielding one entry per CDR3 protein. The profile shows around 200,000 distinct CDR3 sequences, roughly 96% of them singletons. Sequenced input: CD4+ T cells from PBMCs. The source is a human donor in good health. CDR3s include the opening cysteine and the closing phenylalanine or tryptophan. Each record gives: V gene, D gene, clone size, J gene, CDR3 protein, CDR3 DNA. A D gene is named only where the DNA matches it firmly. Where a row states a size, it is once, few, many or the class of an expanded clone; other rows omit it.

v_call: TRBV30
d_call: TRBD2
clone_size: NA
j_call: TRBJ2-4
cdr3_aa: CAWSVVGGLANIQYF
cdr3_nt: TGTGCCTGGAGTGTAGTCGGGGGGTTGGCAAACATTCAGTACTTC

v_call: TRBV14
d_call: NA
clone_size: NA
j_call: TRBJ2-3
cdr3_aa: CASSPLLQASADTQYF
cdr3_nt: TGTGCCAGCAGCCCTCTTCTACAAGCCTCGGCAGATACGCAGTATTTT

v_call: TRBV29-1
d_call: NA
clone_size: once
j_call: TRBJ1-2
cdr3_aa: CSVSGGDYGYTF
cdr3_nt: TGCAGCGTGTCGGGGGGAGACTATGGCTACACCTTC

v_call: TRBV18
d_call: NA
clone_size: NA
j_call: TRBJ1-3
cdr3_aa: CASSTESSGNTIYF
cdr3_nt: TGTGCCAGCTCGACAGAGAGCTCTGGAAACACCATATATTTT

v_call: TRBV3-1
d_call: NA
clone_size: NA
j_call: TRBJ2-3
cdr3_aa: CASSPREATDTQYF
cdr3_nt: TGTGCCAGCAGCCCAAGGGAGGCCACAGATACGCAGTATTTT

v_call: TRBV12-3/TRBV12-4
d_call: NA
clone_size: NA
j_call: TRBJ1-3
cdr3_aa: CASSFLGNTIYF
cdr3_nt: TGTGCCAGCAGTTTTTTGGGGAACACCATATATTTT

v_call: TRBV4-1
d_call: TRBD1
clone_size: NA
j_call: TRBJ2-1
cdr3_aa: CASSQGPGQGRNEQFF
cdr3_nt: TGCGCCAGCAGCCAAGGTCCAGGACAGGGGCGTAATGAGCAGTTCTTC

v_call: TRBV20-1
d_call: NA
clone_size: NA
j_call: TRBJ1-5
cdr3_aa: CSARAPVIDNQPQHF
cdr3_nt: TGCAGTGCTAGAGCCCCCGTCATTGACAATCAGCCCCAGCATTTT

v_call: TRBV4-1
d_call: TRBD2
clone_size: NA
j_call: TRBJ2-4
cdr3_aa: CASRGTVETSGRAGSKNIQYF
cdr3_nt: TGCGCCAGCAGGGGGACAGTCGAGACTAGCGGGAGGGCCGGGTCCAAAAACATTCAGTACTTC

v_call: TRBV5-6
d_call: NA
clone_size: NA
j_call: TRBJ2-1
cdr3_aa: CASSSSGFTDEQFF
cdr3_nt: TGTGCCAGCAGTTCGTCGGGGTTTACGGATGAGCAGTTCTTC

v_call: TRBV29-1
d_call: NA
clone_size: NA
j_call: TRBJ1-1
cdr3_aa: CSVEFRDAFF
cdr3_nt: TGCAGCGTTGAATTCAGGGACGCTTTCTTT

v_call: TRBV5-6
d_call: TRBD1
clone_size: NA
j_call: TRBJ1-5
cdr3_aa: CASSFGTGFSNQPQHF
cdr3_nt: TGTGCCAGCAGCTTCGGGACAGGGTTTAGCAATCAGCCCCAGCATTTT

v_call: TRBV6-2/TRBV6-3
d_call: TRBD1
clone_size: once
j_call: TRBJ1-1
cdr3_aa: CASSRQGSAFF
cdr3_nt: TGTGCCAGCAGCCGACAGGGATCGGCTTTCTTT

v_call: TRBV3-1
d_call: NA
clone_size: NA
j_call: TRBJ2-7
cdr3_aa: CASSSSADEQYF
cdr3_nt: TGTGCCAGCAGCTCCAGCGCGGACGAGCAGTACTTC

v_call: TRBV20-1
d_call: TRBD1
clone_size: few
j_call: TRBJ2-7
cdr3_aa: CSAWDRSYEQYF
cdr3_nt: TGCAGTGCTTGGGACAGGTCCTACGAGCAGTACTTC

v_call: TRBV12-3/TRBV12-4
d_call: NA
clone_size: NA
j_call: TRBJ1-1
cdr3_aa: CASSFGSISISFF
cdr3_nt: TGTGCCAGCAGTTTCGGGTCTATCTCTATTTCCTTCTTT

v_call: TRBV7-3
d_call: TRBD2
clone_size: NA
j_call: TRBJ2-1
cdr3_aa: CASSSIAGGEQFF
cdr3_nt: TGTGCCAGCAGCTCGATAGCGGGCGGTGAGCAGTTCTTC

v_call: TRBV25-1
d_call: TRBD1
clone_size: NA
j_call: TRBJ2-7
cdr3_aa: CASSESGTGAYEQYF
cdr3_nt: TGTGCCAGCAGTGAATCCGGGACAGGGGCCTACGAGCAGTACTTC

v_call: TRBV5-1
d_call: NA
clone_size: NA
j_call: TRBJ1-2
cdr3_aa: CASSLGARRNYGYTF
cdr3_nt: TGCGCCAGCAGCTTGGGGGCGCGTAGGAACTATGGCTACACCTTC

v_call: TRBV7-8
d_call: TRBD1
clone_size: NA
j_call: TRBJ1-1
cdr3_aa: CASSFRQGNTEAFF
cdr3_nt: TGTGCCAGCAGCTTTCGACAGGGGAACACTGAAGCTTTCTTT

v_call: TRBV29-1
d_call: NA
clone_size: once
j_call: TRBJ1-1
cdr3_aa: CSVDQGRGTEAFF
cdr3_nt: TGCAGCGTTGACCAGGGGAGGGGCACTGAAGCTTTCTTT

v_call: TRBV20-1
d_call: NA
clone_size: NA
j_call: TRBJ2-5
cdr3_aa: CSAYGGQQETQYF
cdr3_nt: TGCAGTGCATACGGGGGTCAGCAAGAGACCCAGTACTTC

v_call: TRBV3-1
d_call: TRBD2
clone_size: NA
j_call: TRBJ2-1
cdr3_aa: CASSLLAGRSYNEQFF
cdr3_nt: TGTGCCAGCAGCCTGTTAGCGGGGCGCTCCTACAATGAGCAGTTCTTC

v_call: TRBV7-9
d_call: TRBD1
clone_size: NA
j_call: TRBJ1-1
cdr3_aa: CASSLTGGVEAFF
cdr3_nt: TGTGCCAGCAGCTTAACAGGGGGCGTCGAAGCTTTCTTT

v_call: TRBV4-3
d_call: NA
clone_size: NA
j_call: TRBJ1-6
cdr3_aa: CASSQAQGVDSPLHF
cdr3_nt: TGCGCCAGCAGCCAAGCACAGGGCGTCGATTCACCCCTCCACTTT

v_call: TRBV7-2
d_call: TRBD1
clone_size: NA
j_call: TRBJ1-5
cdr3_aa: CASRRDRNQPQHF
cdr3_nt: TGTGCCAGCAGACGGGACAGGAATCAGCCCCAGCATTTT

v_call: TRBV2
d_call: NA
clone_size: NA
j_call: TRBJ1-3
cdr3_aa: CASNTGSGNTIYF
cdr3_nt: TGTGCCAGCAACACAGGGTCTGGAAACACCATATATTTT

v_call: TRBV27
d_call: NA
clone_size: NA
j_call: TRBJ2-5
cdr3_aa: CASRSGGETQYF
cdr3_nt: TGTGCCAGTCGGTCTGGAGGGGAGACCCAGTACTTC

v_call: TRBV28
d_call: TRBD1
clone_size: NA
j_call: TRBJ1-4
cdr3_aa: CASSSGQRNEKLFF
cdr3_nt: TGTGCCAGCAGCTCGGGACAGCGTAATGAAAAACTGTTTTTT

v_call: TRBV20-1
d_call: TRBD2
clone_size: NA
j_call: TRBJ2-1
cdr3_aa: CSLGTSGSNEQFF
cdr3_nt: TGCAGTCTTGGGACTAGCGGGAGCAATGAGCAGTTCTTC

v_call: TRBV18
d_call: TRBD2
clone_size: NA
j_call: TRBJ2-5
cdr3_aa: CASSPDPSGVQETQYF
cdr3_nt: TGTGCCAGCTCACCAGACCCTAGCGGAGTTCAAGAGACCCAGTACTTC

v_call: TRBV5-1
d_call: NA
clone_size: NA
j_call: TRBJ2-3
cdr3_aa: CASSLGSSEDTQYF
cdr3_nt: TGCGCCAGCAGCTTGGGGAGCAGCGAGGATACGCAGTATTTT

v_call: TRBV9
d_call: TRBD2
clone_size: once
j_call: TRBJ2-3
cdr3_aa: CASSPREARRDTQYF
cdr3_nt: TGTGCCAGCAGCCCCCGGGAGGCCCGCAGGGATACGCAGTATTTT

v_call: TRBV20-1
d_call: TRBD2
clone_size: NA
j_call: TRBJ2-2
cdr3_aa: CSARDRGLAGTGGTGELFF
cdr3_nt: TGCAGTGCTAGAGATCGAGGACTAGCGGGGACCGGTGGCACCGGGGAGCTGTTTTTT

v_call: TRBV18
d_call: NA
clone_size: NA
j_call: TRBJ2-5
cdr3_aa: CASSPPARGRETQYF
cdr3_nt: TGTGCCAGCTCACCACCAGCCAGGGGAAGGGAGACCCAGTACTTC

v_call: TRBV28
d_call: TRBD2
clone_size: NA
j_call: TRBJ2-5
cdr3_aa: CASRPGLEETQYF
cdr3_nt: TGTGCCAGCAGGCCGGGACTAGAAGAGACCCAGTACTTC

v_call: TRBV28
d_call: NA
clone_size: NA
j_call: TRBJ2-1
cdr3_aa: CASSSYWETVNSYNEQFF
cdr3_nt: TGTGCCAGCAGTTCTTACTGGGAGACAGTGAACTCCTACAATGAGCAGTTCTTC

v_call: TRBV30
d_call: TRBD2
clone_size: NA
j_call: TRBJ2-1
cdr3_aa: CAWSVRGSGSYNEQFF
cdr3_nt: TGTGCCTGGAGTGTACGCGGGAGTGGCTCCTACAATGAGCAGTTCTTC

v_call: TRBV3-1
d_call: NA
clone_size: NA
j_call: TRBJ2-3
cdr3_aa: CASRSPSTDTQYF
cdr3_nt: TGTGCCAGCCGGTCCCCAAGCACAGATACGCAGTATTTT

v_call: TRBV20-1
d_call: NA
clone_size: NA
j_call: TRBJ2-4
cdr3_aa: CSARRGTGAKNIQYF
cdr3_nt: TGCAGTGCTAGAAGGGGGACCGGAGCCAAAAACATTCAGTACTTC

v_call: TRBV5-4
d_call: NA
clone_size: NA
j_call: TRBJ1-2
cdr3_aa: CASSLALESYGYTF
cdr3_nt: TGTGCCAGCAGCTTGGCCTTGGAATCCTATGGCTACACCTTC

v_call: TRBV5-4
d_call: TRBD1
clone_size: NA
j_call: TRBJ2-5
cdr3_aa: CASSLEGGGETQYF
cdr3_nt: TGTGCCAGCAGCTTGGAAGGGGGCGGAGAGACCCAGTACTTC

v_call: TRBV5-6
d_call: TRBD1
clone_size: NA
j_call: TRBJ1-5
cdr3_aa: CASSWRGQTQPQHF
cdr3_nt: TGTGCCAGCAGCTGGAGGGGACAGACACAGCCCCAGCATTTT

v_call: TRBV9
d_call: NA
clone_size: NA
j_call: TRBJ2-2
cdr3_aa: CASSVEFTGELFF
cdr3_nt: TGTGCCAGCAGCGTAGAATTTACCGGGGAGCTGTTTTTT

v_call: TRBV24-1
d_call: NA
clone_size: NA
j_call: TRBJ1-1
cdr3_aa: CATSDVGNTEAFF
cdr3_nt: TGTGCCACCAGTGATGTAGGGAACACTGAAGCTTTCTTT

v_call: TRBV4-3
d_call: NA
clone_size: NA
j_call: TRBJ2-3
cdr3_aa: CASSQNSRAALVGTDTQYF
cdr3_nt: TGCGCCAGCAGCCAGAACTCACGAGCGGCGCTAGTAGGCACAGATACGCAGTATTTT

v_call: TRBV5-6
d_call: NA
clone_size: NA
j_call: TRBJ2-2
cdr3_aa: CASSFGGRSNTGELFF
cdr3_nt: TGTGCCAGCAGCTTTGGAGGGCGGTCGAACACCGGGGAGCTGTTTTTT

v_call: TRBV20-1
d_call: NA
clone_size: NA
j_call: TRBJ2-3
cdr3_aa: CSASARADTQYF
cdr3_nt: TGCAGTGCTAGCGCCCGCGCAGATACGCAGTATTTT